These 2 T cell receptor beta chains came from one sample sequenced in a study of blood T cell repertoires in COVID-19. Sequencing was performed with immunoSEQ multiplex PCR; in TCRdb, only in-frame clones are kept and a portion is missing. Here the sample spans 150,000 or so clones, 60% to 80% being singletons. Sequencing used PBMCs or T cells enriched from blood (not recorded which). The receptors come from a woman in her 50s who had recovered from COVID-19.

The chain couples TRBV12-5 to TRBJ2-2; 12 bases are a match to TRBD2. V trimming: 1 base; J trimming: 5 bases; junction bases outside the gene matches: 2. Germline assignment: CDR1 LGHNT and CDR2 FRNRAP. The CDR3 has 16 amino acids. The CDR3 here is CASGLASGRATGELFF. For the CDR3, the DNA is TGTGCTAGTGGTTTGGCTAGCGGGAGGGCGACCGGGGAGCTGTTTTTT.

This rearrangement joins TRBV2 to TRBJ1-3, with no clear D. V was cut by 6 bases and J by 2 bases, with 8 bases left in between. Germline CDR1 is SNHLY and CDR2 is FYNNEI. This CDR3 spans 13 amino acids. Here the CDR3 reads CASRQAPGNTIYF. The CDR3 DNA sequence: TGTGCCAGCAGACAAGCGCCTGGAAACACCATATATTTT.